This T cell receptor (beta chain) is from a study of early T cells in non-severe SARS-CoV-2 infection. Trimming left V 4 bases short and J 5 bases short, with 6 bases between. This CDR3 has 12 residues. Germline values: CDR1 ENHRY, CDR2 SYGVKD. This clonotype appeared a single time. TCRdb redid the calling of the 5' RACE reads with MiXCR, one entry per CDR3 protein. The sample shows just over 95,000 distinct CDR3 sequences, 9.5% to 11% of them seen only once. This TCR was recovered from an adult who was a healthcare worker with PCR-confirmed SARS-CoV-2 infection or an uninfected control (not recorded which). The gene calls are TRBV10-3 and TRBJ2-4; D not resolved. The source was whole blood, collected at baseline. CDR3 bases: TGTGCCATCAGTGCCGACCAAAACATTCAGTACTTC. Residues: CAISADQNIQYF.